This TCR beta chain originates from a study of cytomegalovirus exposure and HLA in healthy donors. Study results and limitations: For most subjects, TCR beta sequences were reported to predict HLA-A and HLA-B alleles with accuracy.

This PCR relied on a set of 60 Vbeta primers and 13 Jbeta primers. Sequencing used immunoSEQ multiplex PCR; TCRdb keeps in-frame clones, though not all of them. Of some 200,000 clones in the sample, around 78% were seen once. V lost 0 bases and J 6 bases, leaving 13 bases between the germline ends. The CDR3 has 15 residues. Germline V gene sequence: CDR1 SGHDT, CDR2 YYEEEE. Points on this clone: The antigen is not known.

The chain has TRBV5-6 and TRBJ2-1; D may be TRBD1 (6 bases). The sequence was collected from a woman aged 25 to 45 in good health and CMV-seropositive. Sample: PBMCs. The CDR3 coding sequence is TGTGCCAGCAGCTTGGCCGGGGTAGGGGGCAATGAGCAGTTCTTC. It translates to CASSLAGVGGNEQFF.